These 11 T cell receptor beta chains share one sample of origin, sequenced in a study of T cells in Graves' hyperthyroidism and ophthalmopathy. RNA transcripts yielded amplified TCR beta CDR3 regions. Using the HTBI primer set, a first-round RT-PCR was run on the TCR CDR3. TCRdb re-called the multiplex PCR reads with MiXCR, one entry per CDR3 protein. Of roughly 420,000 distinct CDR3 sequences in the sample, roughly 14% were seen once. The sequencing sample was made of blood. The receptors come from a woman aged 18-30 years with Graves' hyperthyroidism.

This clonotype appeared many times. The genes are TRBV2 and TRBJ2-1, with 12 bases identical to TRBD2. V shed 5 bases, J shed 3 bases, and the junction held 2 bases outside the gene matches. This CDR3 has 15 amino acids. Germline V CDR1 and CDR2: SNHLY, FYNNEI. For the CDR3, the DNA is TGTGCCAGCAGTCAGACTAGCGGGGGCTACAATGAGCAGTTCTTC. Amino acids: CASSQTSGGYNEQFF.

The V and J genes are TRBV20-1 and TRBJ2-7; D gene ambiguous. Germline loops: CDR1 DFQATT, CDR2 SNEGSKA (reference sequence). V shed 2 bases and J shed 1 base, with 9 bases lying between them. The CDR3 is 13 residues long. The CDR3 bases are TGCAGTGCTAGACCACGGGCATCCTACGAGCAGTACTTC. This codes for CSARPRASYEQYF.

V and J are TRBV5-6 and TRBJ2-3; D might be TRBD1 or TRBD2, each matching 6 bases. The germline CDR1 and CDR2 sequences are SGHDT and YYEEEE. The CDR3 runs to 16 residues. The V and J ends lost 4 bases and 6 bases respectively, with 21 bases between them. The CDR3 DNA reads TGTGCCAGCAGCCGATCTACTACGGGGGCAGGGGATACGCAGTATTTT. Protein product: CASSRSTTGAGDTQYF.

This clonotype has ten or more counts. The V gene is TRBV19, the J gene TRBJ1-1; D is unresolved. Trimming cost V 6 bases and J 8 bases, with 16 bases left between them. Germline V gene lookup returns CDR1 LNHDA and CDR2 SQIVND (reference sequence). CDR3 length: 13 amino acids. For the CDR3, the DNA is TGTGCCAGTAGGCCCGCCGCACCGAGGGAAGCTTTCTTT. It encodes CASRPAAPREAFF.

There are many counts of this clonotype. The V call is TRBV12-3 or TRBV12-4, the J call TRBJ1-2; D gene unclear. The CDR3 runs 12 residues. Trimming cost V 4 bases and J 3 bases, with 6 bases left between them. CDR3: CASSYRDYGYTF. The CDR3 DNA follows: TGTGCCAGCAGTTACCGGGACTATGGCTACACCTTC.

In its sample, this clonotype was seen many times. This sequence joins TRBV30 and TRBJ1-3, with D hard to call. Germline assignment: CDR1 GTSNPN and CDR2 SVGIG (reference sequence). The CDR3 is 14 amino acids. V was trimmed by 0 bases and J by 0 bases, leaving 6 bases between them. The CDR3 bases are TGTGCCTGGAGTGTATCCGTCTCTGGAAACACCATATATTTT. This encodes CAWSVSVSGNTIYF.

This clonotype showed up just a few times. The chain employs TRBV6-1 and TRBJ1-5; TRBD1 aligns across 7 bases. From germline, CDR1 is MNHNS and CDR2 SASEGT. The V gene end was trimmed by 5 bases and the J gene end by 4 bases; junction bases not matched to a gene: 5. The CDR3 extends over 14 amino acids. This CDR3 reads CASSSGTENQPQHF. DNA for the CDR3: TGTGCCAGCAGTTCCGGGACAGAGAATCAGCCCCAGCATTTT.

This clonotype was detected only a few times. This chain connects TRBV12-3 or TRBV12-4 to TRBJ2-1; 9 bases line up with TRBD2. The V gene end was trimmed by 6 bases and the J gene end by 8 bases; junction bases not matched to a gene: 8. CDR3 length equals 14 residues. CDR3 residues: CASRRGLAGHEQFF. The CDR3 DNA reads TGTGCCAGCAGAAGAGGGCTAGCGGGACATGAGCAGTTCTTC.

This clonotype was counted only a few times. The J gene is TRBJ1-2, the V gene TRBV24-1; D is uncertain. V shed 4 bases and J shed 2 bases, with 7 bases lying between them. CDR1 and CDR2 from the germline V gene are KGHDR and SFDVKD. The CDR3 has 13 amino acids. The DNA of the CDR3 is TGTGCCACCAGTGAGTCTGGGAACTATGGCTACACCTTC. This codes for CATSESGNYGYTF.

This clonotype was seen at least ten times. This chain's CDR3 is CASSPTIVSYGYTF. CDR3 sequence (DNA): TGTGCCAGCAGTCCGACCATTGTCAGCTATGGCTACACCTTC. This chain uses TRBV27 with TRBJ1-2; D gene unclear. Per the germline V gene, CDR1 is MNHEY and CDR2 is SMNVEV (reference sequence). V lost 5 bases and J lost 4, with 14 bases in between. The CDR3 runs 14 residues.

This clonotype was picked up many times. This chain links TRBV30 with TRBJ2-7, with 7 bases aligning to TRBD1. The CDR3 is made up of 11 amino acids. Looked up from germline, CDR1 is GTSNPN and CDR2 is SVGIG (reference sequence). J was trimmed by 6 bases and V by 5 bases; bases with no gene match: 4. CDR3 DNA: TGTGCCTGGGACAGGGTTGGCGAGCAGTACTTC. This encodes CAWDRVGEQYF.